The T cell receptor beta chain under discussion was sequenced for a study of blood T cells in healthy people across ages. The CDR3 is 12 amino acids. CDR1 and CDR2 (germline): MDHEN, SYDVKM. A second PCR of 7 to 11 cycles used a sample-barcoded 5' primer and a J-beta primer mix. TCRdb independently ran MiXCR on the 5' RACE reads; one entry per CDR3 protein. The top ten clones hold around 21% of a sample with almost 1 million distinct CDR3 sequences, about 51% of them seen once. The receptor's source is a woman aged 60-75 years in good health. The rearrangement joins TRBV28 to TRBJ2-7, with D perhaps given as TRBD1 or TRBD2 (5 bases each). With the DNA end fitting TRBJ2-5 better, the J assignment may be wrong. Sequenced input: blood. The CDR3 DNA sequence: TGTGCCAGCAGTTCGGGACCGGAGACCCAGTACTTC. It specifies CASSSGPETQYF.